The present TCR beta chain was sequenced within a study of T-cell reconstitution after alpha-beta-depleted transplantation in children. Germline V gene lookup returns CDR1 MNHEY and CDR2 SMNVEV (reference sequence). There are 16 residues in the CDR3. With 5 bases clipped from V and 2 bases from J, the junction kept 9 bases outside the gene matches. Molecular barcoding with unique molecular identifiers was used for the TCRbeta library. TCRdb passed the PCR reads through MiXCR, listing each CDR3 protein once. The data hold around 800,000 distinct CDR3 sequences, with 15% to 20% observed a single time. This clonotype was seen repeatedly, ten times or more.

The TCR was taken from a male patient between 10 and 17 years old who had a stem cell transplant for acute lymphoblastic leukemia, so the T cells may come from the graft donor. V and J are TRBV27 and TRBJ2-3; 8 bases match TRBD2. Sequencing used PBMCs, mostly from graft donor cells, obtained 360 days after TCRalphabeta/CD19-depleted stem cell transplant. The CDR3, as DNA: TGTGCCAGCAGTCAACCGTTAGCGGGATTCACAGATACGCAGTATTTT. The encoded protein is CASSQPLAGFTDTQYF.